This T cell receptor (beta chain) appears in the sequencing data of a study of cytomegalovirus exposure and HLA in healthy donors. PCR involved 60 Vbeta and 13 Jbeta primers. The assay was immunoSEQ multiplex PCR, and TCRdb's table has in-frame clones only and misses some. The table shows roughly 180,000 clones, with 65% to 85% occurring only once. The germline CDR1 and CDR2 sequences are SNHLY and FYNNEI. The CDR3 has 13 amino acids. V shed 7 bases and J shed 1 base, with 9 bases lying between them. This rearrangement joins TRBV2 to TRBJ2-3, with D perhaps matching TRBD2 (6 bases). Sequences were obtained from PBMCs. The TCR originated in a girl between 10 and 17 years old in good health and CMV-seropositive. CDR3 sequence: CASNQRGTDTQYF. DNA of the CDR3: TGTGCCAGCAATCAGCGGGGCACAGATACGCAGTATTTT.